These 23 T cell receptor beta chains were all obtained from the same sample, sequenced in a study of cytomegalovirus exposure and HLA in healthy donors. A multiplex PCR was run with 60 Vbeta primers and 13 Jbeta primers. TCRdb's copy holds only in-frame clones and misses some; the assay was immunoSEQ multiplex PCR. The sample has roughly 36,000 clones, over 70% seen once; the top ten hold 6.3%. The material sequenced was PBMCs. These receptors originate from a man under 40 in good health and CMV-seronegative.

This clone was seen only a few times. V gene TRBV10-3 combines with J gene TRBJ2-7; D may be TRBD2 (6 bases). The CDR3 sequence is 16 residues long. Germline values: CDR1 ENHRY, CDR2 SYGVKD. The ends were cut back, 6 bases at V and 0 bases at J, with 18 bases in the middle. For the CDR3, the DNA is TGTGCCATCAGCCTGCAAGCGGGTACAACCTCCTACGAGCAGTACTTC. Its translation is CAISLQAGTTSYEQYF.

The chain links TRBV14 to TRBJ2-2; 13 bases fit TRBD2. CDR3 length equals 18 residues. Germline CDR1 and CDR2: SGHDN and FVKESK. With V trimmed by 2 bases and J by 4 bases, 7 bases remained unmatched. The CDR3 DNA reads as TGTGCCAGCAGCCAAACTAGCGGGGGGGCGTCGCGCACCGGGGAGCTGTTTTTT. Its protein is CASSQTSGGASRTGELFF.

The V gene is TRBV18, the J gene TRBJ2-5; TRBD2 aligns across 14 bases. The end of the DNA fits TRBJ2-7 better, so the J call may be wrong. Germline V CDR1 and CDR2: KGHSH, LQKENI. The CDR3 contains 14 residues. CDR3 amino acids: CASSPGLAGDEQYF. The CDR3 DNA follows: TGTGCCAGCTCACCGGGACTAGCGGGAGACGAGCAGTACTTC.

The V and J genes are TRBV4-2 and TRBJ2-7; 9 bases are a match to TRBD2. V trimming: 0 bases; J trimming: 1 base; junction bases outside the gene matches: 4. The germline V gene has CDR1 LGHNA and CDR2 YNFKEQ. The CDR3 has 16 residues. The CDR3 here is CASSQESSGGSYEQYF. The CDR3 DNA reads TGTGCCAGCAGCCAAGAGAGTAGCGGGGGTTCCTACGAGCAGTACTTC.

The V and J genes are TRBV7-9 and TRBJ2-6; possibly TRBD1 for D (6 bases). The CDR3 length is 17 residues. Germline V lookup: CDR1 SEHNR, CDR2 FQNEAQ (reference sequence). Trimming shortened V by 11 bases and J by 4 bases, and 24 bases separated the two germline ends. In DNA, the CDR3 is TGTGCCGTTGCTCCCAGGGGACAAGGGGCCGGGGCCAACGTCCTGACTTTC. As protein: CAVAPRGQGAGANVLTF.

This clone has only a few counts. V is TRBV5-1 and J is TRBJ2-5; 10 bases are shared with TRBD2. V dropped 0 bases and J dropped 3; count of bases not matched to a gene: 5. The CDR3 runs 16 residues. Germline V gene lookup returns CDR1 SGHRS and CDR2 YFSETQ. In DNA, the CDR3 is TGCGCCAGCAGCTTGGCCCGGCTAGCGGGGGAAGAGACCCAGTACTTC. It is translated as CASSLARLAGEETQYF.

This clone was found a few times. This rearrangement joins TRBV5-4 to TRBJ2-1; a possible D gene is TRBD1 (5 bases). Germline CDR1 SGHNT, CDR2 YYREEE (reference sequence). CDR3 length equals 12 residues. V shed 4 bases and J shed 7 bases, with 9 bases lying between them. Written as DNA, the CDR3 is TGTGCCAGCAGCCCCGACAGAAATGAGCAGTTCTTC. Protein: CASSPDRNEQFF.

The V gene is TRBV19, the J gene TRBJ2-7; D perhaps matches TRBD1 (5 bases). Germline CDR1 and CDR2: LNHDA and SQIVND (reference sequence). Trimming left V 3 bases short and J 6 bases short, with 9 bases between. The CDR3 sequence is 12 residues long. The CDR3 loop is CASSMGRTEQYF. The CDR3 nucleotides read TGTGCCAGTAGTATGGGGCGTACCGAGCAGTACTTC.

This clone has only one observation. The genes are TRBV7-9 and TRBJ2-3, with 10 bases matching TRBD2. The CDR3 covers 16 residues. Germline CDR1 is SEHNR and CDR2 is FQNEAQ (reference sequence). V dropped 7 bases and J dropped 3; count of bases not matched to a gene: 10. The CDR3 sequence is CASKNSGAGGTDTQYF. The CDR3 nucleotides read TGTGCCAGCAAGAATAGCGGAGCGGGAGGGACAGATACGCAGTATTTT.

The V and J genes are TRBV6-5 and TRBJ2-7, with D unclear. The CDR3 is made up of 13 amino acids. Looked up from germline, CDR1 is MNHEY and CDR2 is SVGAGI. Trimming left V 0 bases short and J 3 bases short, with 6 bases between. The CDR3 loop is CASSYSGHYEQYF. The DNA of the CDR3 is TGTGCCAGCAGTTACTCTGGGCACTACGAGCAGTACTTC.

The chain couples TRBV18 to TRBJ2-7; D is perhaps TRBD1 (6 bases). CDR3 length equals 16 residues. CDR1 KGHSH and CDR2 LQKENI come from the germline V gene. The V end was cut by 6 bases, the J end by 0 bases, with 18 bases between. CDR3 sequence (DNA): TGTGCCAGCTCCCCCCCCCGAGGGGGAAACTCCTACGAGCAGTACTTC. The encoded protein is CASSPPRGGNSYEQYF.

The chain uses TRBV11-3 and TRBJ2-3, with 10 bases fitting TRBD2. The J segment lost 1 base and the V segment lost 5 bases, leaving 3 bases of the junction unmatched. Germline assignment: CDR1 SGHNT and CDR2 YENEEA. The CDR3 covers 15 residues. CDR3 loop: CASSETSGGTDTQYF. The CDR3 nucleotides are TGTGCCAGCAGCGAAACTAGCGGGGGCACAGATACGCAGTATTTT.

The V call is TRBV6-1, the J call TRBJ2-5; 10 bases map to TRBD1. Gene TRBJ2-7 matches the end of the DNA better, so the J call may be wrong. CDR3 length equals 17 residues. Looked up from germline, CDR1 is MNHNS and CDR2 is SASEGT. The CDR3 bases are TGTGCCAGCAGTGAAGCGGGGACAGGGGTTTTCTCCTACGAGCAGTACTTC. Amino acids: CASSEAGTGVFSYEQYF.

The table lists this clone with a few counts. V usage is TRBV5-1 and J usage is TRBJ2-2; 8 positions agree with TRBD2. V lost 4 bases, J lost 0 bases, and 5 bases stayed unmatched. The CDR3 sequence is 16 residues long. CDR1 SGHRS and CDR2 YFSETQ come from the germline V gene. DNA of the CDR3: TGCGCCAGCAGCATCCCGGGAGGGGCGAACACCGGGGAGCTGTTTTTT. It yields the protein CASSIPGGANTGELFF. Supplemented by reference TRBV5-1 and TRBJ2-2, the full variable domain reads KAGVTQTPRYLIKTRGQQVTLSCSPISGHRSVSWYQQTPGQGLQFLFEYFSETQRNKGNFPGRFSGRQFSNSRSEMNVSTLELGDSALYLCASSIPGGANTGELFFGEGSRLTVL.

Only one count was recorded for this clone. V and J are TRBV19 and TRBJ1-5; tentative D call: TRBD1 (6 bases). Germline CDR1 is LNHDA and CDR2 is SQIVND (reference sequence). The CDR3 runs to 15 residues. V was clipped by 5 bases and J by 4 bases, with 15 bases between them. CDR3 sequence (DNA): TGTGCCAGTAGTCAATTAGACAGGTTTAATCAGCCCCAGCATTTT. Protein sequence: CASSQLDRFNQPQHF.

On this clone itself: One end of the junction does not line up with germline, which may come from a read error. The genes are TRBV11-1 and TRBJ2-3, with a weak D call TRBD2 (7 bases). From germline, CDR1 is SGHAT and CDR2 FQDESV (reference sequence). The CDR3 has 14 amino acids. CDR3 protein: CASNLGGGTDTQYF. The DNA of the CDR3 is TGTGCCAGCAACTTAGGGGGGGGAACAGATACGCAGTATTTT.

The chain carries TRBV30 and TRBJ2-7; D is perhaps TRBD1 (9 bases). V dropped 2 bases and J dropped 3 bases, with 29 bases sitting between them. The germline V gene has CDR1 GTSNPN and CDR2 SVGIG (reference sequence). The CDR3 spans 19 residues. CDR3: CAWSPPGTGRKREFYEQYF. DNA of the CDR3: TGTGCCTGGAGTCCTCCCGGGACAGGGAGGAAGCGGGAGTTCTACGAGCAGTACTTC.

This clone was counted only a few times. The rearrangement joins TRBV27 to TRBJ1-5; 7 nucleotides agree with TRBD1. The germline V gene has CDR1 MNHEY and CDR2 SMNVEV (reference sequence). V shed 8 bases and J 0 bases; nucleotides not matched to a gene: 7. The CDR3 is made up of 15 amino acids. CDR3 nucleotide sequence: TGTGCCAGCCGGATACAGGGGAATAGCAATCAGCCCCAGCATTTT. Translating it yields CASRIQGNSNQPQHF.

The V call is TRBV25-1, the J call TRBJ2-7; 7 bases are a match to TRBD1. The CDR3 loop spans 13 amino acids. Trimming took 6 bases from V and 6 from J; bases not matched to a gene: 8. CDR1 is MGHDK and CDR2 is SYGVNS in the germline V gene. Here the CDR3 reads CASSRDDRAEQYF. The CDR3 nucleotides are TGTGCCAGCAGCAGAGACGACAGGGCCGAGCAGTACTTC.

The CDR3 reads CASSPLVGQGNSPLHF. The CDR3 DNA sequence: TGCGCCAGCAGCCCCCTAGTTGGACAGGGTAATTCACCCCTCCACTTT. The J gene is TRBJ1-6, the V gene TRBV5-1; 8 nucleotides align to TRBD1. Germline CDR1 reads SGHRS; CDR2 reads YFSETQ. This CDR3 is 16 amino acids long. V gave up 4 bases and J gave up 6 bases; unmatched junction bases: 9.

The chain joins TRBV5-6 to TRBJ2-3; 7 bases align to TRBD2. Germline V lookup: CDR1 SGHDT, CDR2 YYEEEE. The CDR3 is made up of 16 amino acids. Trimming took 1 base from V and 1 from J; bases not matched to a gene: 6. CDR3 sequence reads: CASSLRLAGGTDTQYF. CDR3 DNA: TGTGCCAGCAGCTTGCGACTAGCCGGCGGCACAGATACGCAGTATTTT.

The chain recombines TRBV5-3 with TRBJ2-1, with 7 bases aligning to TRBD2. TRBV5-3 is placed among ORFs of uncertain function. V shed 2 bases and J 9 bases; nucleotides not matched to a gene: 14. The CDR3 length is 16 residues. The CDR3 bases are TGTGCCAGAAGCTTTCCGAAGCGGGGTCCGCAGAGTGAGCAGTTCTTC. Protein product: CARSFPKRGPQSEQFF.

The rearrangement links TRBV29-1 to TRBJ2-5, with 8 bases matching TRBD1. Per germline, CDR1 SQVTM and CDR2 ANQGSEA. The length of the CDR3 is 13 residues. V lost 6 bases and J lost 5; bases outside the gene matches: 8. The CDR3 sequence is CSVTQGAWETQYF. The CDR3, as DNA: TGCAGCGTCACGCAGGGGGCCTGGGAGACCCAGTACTTC. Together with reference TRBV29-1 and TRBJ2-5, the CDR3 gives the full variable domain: SAVISQKPSRDICQRGTSLTIQCQVDSQVTMMFWYRQQPGQSLTLIATANQGSEATYESGFVIDKFPISRPNLTFSTLTVSNMSPEDSSIYLCSVTQGAWETQYFGPGTRLLVL.